This paragraph covers one T cell receptor (beta chain) sequence. The data are from a study of beta chain features in type 1 diabetes. Study-level information: Over all samples combined, 107,917,701 sorted cells were examined.

The sequenced template was cDNA made from the entire isolated RNA. TCRdb's table, derived via immunoSEQ multiplex PCR, lists solely in-frame clones and lacks some. This sample yields under 250,000 clones, of which about 14% are seen a single time; about 0.024% belongs to the top ten. This CDR3 has 14 amino acids. The germline V and J ends were trimmed by 5 bases and 3 bases, with 14 bases remaining between them. Germline V lookup: CDR1 SGHNT, CDR2 YENEEA. Sequenced sample: naive CD4+ T cells from blood. J is TRBJ2-7 and V is TRBV11-3; possible D gene TRBD1, 6 bases. The TCR originated in a woman aged 40 to 50 in good health. CDR3 protein: CASSIGPGVYEQYF. In DNA form, the CDR3 reads TGTGCCAGCAGCATTGGGCCAGGGGTCTACGAGCAGTACTTC.